One and the same sample provided the 9 T cell receptor beta chains below, sequenced in a study of Ad26.COV2.S vaccination and SARS-CoV-2 variants. Treatment reported: 15 to 20 received Ad26.COV2.S at low or high dose, single or two shots; 5 received placebo; per-sample allocation not given. Day 63 following the first vaccine or placebo injection was when the samples were taken. The data were produced by immunoSEQ multiplex PCR, yet TCRdb's version contains in-frame clones alone and is incomplete. The sample yields about 350,000 clones, approximately 86% seen once. Sequences were derived from peripheral blood, sampled in a trial of Ad26.COV2.S vaccine versus placebo. These receptors all come from a person aged 18 to 59 who received the Ad26.COV2.S COVID-19 vaccine or a placebo.

This chain links TRBV4-1 with TRBJ1-2; maybe TRBD1 (6 bases). The ends were cut back, 3 bases at V and 2 bases at J, with 16 bases in the middle. Germline CDR1 MGHRA, CDR2 YSYEKL. CDR3 length equals 16 residues. CDR3 in DNA: TGCGCCAGCAGCCAGACCCTCGGGACACTAAACTATGGCTACACCTTC. Amino acids: CASSQTLGTLNYGYTF.

DNA of the CDR3: TGTGCTAGTGGTTCAGGACAGGGCCCTCAAGAGACCCAGTACTTC. This encodes CASGSGQGPQETQYF. The rearrangement links TRBV12-5 to TRBJ2-5, with 8 bases identical to TRBD1. CDR3 length equals 15 residues. The V segment lost 4 bases and the J segment 2 bases; nucleotides outside the gene matches: 6. Germline values: CDR1 LGHNT, CDR2 FRNRAP.

The rearrangement joins TRBV9 to TRBJ2-3; possible D gene TRBD2, 5 bases. This CDR3 comprises 17 residues. V dropped 3 bases and J dropped 7 bases, with 24 bases sitting between them. Germline loops: CDR1 SGDLS, CDR2 YYNGEE. Written as DNA, the CDR3 is TGTGCCAGCAGCGCGCTGGGTACTAGTGAGGGTGGGAATACGCAGTATTTT. This sequence encodes CASSALGTSEGGNTQYF.

V is TRBV6-5 and J is TRBJ1-1; 7 nucleotides match TRBD1. V lost 2 bases, J lost 5 bases, and 5 bases stayed unmatched. CDR3 size: 14 residues. In germline, CDR1 is MNHEY, CDR2 SVGAGI. Written as DNA, the CDR3 is TGTGCCAGCAGTTACCGTCAGGGGGGGACTGAAGCTTTCTTT. Translation: CASSYRQGGTEAFF.

In this sample, this clone turned up a few times. The chain carries TRBV28 and TRBJ2-6; D perhaps matches TRBD2 (5 bases). Between the trimmed V and J ends, which lost 6 bases and 4 bases, there was a span of 10 bases. Germline loops: CDR1 MDHEN, CDR2 SYDVKM. CDR3 length equals 14 residues. CDR3 coding DNA: TGTGCCAGCAGGGGAGTCCAGGGGGCCAACGTCCTGACTTTC. Translated: CASRGVQGANVLTF. Combining the CDR3 with reference TRBV28 and TRBJ2-6 gives the whole variable domain DVKVTQSSRYLVKRTGEKVFLECVQDMDHENMFWYRQDPGLGLRLIYFSYDVKMKEKGDIPEGYSVSREKKERFSLILESASTNQTSMYLCASRGVQGANVLTFGAGSRLTVL.

The chain carries TRBV5-6 and TRBJ1-4; a possible D gene is TRBD1 (5 bases). The V gene lost 0 bases and the J gene lost 10 bases, with 13 bases spanning the gap. The V gene's germline CDR1 is SGHDT and CDR2 YYEEEE. This CDR3 region has 14 residues. The CDR3 is CASSLVGASGKLFF. CDR3 sequence (DNA): TGTGCCAGCAGCTTGGTTGGGGCCTCGGGAAAACTGTTTTTT.

In its sample, this clone was seen once. The V gene is TRBV11-2, the J gene TRBJ1-4; TRBD1 is a possible D gene (5 bases). CDR3 size: 16 residues. The V end was cut by 2 bases, the J end by 5 bases, with 15 bases between. The germline gives CDR1 SGHAT, CDR2 FQNNGV. The CDR3 region is CASSLIQVGPNEKLFF. The CDR3 coding sequence is TGTGCCAGCAGCTTAATCCAGGTGGGACCCAATGAAAAACTGTTTTTT.

The chain uses TRBV18 and TRBJ1-3; D may be TRBD1 (5 bases). The CDR3 loop spans 15 amino acids. With 2 bases removed from V and 2 bases from J, the gap between germline ends came to 10 bases. Germline values: CDR1 KGHSH, CDR2 LQKENI. Written as DNA, the CDR3 is TGTGCCAGCTCACCAGGCCAGGGAGCTGGAAACACCATATATTTT. Translating gives CASSPGQGAGNTIYF.

This sequence joins TRBV9 and TRBJ1-1; D is unclear. The V gene's germline CDR1 is SGDLS and CDR2 YYNGEE. V was trimmed by 0 bases and J by 2 bases, leaving 8 bases between them. The CDR3 loop spans 14 amino acids. The CDR3 nucleotides read TGTGCCAGCAGCGTAGCTAGGGTCAACACTGAAGCTTTCTTT. Amino acid sequence: CASSVARVNTEAFF.